This T cell receptor (beta chain) was recorded in a study of vaccination and CD4 T cells after COVID-19. Study-level information: PCR on nasal swabs identified SARS-CoV-2 in convalescent patients, of whom nine were mild and one severe. Convalescent patients gave post-COVID blood a median approximately 100 days post-diagnosis, range 35 to 161. Overlapping spike pools from SARS-CoV-2 and HCoV-NL63, HCoV-OC43 and HCoV-229E served as culture stimuli. Study-wide findings and caveats: The study found median SARS-CoV-2-reactive clonotypes rising from 21 to 38, not significantly.

The Oncomine TCR Beta short-read assay sequenced DNA from cultured CD4+ T cells. TCRdb recomputed calls from the PCR reads with MiXCR, one row per CDR3 protein. The sample lists 15,000 to 20,000 distinct CDR3 sequences; 53% were seen once. This clonotype appeared once. Its antigen is as yet unknown. Treatment indicated: approximately nine-day PBMC culture with coronavirus spike peptide pools or control peptides (ViraFEST assay). The CDR3 is made up of 15 amino acids. The germline V gene has CDR1 SGHTA and CDR2 FQGNSA. V was clipped by 1 base and J by 6 bases; unmatched bases: 6. The sequencing used CD4+ T cells from blood, cultured in vitro, collected before SARS-CoV-2 vaccination. This receptor was identified in a human donor who had recovered from COVID-19. V usage is TRBV7-2 and J usage is TRBJ2-1, with 7 bases aligning to TRBD2. The CDR3 bases are TGTGCCAGCAGCTTAGACGGGAGGAGCTCCAATGAGCAGTTCTTC. Translation gives CASSLDGRSSNEQFF.